What follows is one T cell receptor (beta chain) and its context. What it binds is not known. This sample was taken from a study of cytomegalovirus exposure and HLA in healthy donors. The PCR contained 60 Vbeta and 13 Jbeta primers. Produced via immunoSEQ multiplex PCR; TCRdb's table is partial and in-frame only. The table lists 120,000 or so clones, approximately 82% of them singletons. Findings and caveats of the study: Association of a missense DCLRE1C variant with TCR beta V- and J-gene trimming was reported in a later analysis. Later analysis reportedly placed an Asian-associated ancestry cluster below the roughly 680-donor mean in N-insertions.

Germline lookup yields CDR1 LGHNA and CDR2 YNFKEQ. This CDR3 has 15 amino acids. The V gene lost 0 bases and the J gene lost 4 bases, with 12 bases spanning the gap. Sequencing used PBMCs. The TCR comes from a man aged 25-45 years in good health and CMV-seropositive. The chain joins TRBV4-2 to TRBJ1-2; the D is unclear. The CDR3 DNA follows: TGTGCCAGCAGCCAAGAGGAGGAGGCGAGCTATGGCTACACCTTC. Amino acid sequence: CASSQEEEASYGYTF.